This TCR beta chain was sequenced during a study of T cell repertoires in cytomegalovirus infection. Across the study: Signatures in public TCR beta sequences pointed to both CMV infection and matching HLA type.

A few counts support this clonotype. The antigen remains undetermined. TCRdb analysed the reads with MiXCR anew, one entry per CDR3 protein. The profile covers roughly 340,000 distinct CDR3 sequences, with roughly 29% appearing a single time and around 19% taken by the ten largest. Whole-study findings and limits: Totalled public TCR beta family frequency picked out people who carried CMV plus the relevant HLA. Within the response measured ex vivo, HLA-C-restricted CMV-specific TCR beta clonotypes were dominant.

The origin of this receptor is a human donor in good health (CMV status not recorded). Some clones in this sample may be carry-over from other donors' samples. The sequenced sample was cultured PBMCs, obtained from culture after CMV antigen stimulation.

CDR3 loop: CASSPPGPYEQYF. The DNA of the CDR3 is TGTGCCAGCAGCCCCCCCGGGCCCTACGAGCAGTACTTC. The chain combines TRBV11-2 with TRBJ2-7; D unclear. The V end was cut by 5 bases, the J end by 2 bases, with 10 bases between. Germline V gene data show CDR1 as SGHAT and CDR2 as FQNNGV. The CDR3 extends over 13 amino acids.